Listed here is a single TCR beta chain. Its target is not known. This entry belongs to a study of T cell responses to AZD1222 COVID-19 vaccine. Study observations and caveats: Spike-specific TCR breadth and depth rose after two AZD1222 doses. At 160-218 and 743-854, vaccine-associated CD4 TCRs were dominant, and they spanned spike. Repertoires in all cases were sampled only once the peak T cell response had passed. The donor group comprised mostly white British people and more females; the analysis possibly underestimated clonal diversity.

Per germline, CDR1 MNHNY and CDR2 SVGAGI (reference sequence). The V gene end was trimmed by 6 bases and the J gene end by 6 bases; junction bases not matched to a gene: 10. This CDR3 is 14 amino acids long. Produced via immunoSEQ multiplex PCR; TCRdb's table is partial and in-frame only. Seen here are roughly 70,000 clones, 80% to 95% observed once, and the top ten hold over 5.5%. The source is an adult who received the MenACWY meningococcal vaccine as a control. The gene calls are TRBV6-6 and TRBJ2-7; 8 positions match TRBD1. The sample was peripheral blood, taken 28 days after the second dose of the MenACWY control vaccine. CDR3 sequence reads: CASSDFRGRGEQYF. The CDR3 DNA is TGTGCCAGCAGCGATTTCAGGGGGCGAGGCGAGCAGTACTTC.